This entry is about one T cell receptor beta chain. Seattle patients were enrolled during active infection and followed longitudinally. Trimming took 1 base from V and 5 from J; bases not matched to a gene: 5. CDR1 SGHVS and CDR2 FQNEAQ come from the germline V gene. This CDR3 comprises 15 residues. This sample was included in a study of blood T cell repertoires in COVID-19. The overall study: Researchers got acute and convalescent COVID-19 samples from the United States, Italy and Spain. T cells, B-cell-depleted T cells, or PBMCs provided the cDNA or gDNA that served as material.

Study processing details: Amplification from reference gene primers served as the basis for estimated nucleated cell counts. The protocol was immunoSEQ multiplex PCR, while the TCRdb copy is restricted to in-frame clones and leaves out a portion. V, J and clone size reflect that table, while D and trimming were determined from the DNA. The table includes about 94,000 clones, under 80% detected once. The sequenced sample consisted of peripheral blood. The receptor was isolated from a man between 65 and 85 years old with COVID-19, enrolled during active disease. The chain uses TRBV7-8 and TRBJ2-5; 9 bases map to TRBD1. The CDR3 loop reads CASSLDRGHFETQYF. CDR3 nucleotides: TGTGCCAGCAGCTTAGACAGGGGGCATTTTGAGACCCAGTACTTC. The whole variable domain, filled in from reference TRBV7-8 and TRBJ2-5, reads GAGVSQSPRYKVAKRGQDVALRCDPISGHVSLFWYQQALGQGPEFLTYFQNEAQLDKSGLPSDRFFAERPEGSVSTLKIQRTQQEDSAVYLCASSLDRGHFETQYFGPGTRLLVL.